This T cell receptor (beta chain) was identified during a study of T cell responses to AZD1222 COVID-19 vaccine. V was trimmed by 3 bases and J by 6 bases, leaving 16 bases between them. This CDR3 contains 14 residues. CDR1 is SGHRS and CDR2 is YFSETQ in the germline V gene. Study conclusions and caveats: Baseline serostatus was positive in only six AZD1222 recipients.

Some clones are missing from TCRdb's copy, which holds only in-frame ones; the method was immunoSEQ multiplex PCR. The profile covers 99,000 or so clones, with around 89% appearing a single time and about 2.5% taken by the ten largest. As concerns this clone: Its antigen is undetermined.

This sequence originates from an adult in good health. Source: peripheral blood, taken on day 0 of AZD1222 vaccination. The rearrangement uses TRBV5-1 and TRBJ2-7; D possibly uses TRBD1 or TRBD2 (5 bases each). CDR3 region: CASSSRGSPGEQYF. CDR3 in DNA: TGCGCCAGCAGCTCGAGGGGATCACCGGGCGAGCAGTACTTC.